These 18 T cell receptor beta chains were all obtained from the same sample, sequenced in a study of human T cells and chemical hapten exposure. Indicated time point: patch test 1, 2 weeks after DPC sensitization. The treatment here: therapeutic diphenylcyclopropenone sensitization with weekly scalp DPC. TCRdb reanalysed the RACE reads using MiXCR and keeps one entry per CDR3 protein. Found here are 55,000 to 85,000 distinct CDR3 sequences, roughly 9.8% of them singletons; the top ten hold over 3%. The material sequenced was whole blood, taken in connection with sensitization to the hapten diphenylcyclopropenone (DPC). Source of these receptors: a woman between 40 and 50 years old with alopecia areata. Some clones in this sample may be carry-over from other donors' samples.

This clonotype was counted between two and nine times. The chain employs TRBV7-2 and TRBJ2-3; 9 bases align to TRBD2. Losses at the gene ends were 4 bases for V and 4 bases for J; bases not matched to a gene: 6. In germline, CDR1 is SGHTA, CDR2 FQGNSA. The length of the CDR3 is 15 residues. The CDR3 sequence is CASSWGGGVPDTQYF. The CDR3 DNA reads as TGTGCCAGCAGCTGGGGCGGGGGGGTCCCAGATACGCAGTATTTT.

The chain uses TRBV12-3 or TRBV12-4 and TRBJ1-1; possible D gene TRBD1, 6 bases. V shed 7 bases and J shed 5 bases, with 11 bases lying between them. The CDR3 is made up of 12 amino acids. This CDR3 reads CASKEGGTEAFF. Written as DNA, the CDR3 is TGTGCCAGCAAAGAGGGGGGAACTGAAGCTTTCTTT.

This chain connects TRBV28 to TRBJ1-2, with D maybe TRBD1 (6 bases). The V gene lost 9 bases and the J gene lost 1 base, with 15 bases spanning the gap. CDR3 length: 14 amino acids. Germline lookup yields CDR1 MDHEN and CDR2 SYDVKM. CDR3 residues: CASSAGRGNYGYTF. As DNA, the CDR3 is TGTGCCAGTTCTGCGGGCAGGGGTAACTATGGCTACACCTTC.

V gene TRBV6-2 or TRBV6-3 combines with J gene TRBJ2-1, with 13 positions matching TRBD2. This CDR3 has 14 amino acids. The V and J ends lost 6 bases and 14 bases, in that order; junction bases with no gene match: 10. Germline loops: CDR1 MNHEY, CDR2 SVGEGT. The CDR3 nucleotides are TGTGCCAGCAGCCCCCTACTAGCGGGGGGGCGGGAGTTCTTC. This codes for CASSPLLAGGREFF.

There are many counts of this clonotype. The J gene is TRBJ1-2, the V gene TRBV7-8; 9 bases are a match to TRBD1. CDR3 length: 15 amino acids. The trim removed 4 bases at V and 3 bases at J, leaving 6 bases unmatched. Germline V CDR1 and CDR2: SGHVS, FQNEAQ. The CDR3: CASSSKTGGYYGYTF. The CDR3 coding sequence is TGTGCCAGCAGCTCAAAGACAGGGGGATACTATGGCTACACCTTC.

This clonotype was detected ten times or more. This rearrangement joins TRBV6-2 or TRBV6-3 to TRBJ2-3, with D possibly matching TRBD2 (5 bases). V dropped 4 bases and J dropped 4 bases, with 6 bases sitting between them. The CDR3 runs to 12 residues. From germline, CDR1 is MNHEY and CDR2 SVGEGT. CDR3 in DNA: TGTGCCAGCAGTTGGACTGCAGATACGCAGTATTTT. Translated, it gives CASSWTADTQYF.

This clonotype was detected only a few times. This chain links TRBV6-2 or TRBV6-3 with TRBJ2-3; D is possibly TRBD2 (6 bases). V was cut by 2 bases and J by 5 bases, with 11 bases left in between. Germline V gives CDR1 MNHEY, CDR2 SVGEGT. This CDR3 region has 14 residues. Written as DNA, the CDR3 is TGTGCCAGCAGTTACACCCGACTAGGAGATACGCAGTATTTT. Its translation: CASSYTRLGDTQYF.

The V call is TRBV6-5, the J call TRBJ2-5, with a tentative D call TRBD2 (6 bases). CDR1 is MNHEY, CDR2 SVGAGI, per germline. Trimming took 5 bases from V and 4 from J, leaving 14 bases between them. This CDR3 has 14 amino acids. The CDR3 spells CASSPGLISETQYF. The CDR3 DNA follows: TGTGCCAGCAGTCCGGGACTTATTTCAGAGACCCAGTACTTC.

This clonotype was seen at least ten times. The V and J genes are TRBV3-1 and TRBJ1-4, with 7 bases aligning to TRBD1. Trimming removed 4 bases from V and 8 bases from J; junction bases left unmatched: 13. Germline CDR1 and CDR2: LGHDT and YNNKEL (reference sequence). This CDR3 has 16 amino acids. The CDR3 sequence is CASSLTWDSVNEKLFF. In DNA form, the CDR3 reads TGTGCCAGCAGCCTGACTTGGGACAGCGTAAACGAAAAACTGTTTTTT. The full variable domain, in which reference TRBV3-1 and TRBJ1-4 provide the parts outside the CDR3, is DTAVSQTPKYLVTQMGNDKSIKCEQNLGHDTMYWYKQDSKKFLKIMFSYNNKELIINETVPNRFSPKSPDKAHLNLHINSLELGDSAVYFCASSLTWDSVNEKLFFGSGTQLSVL.

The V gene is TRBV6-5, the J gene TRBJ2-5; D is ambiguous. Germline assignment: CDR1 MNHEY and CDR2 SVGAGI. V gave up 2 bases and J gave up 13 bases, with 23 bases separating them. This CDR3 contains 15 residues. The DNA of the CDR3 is TGTGCCAGCAGTTACCGGTATGCCCCCGAAAGGTCCCTGTACTTC. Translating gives CASSYRYAPERSLYF.

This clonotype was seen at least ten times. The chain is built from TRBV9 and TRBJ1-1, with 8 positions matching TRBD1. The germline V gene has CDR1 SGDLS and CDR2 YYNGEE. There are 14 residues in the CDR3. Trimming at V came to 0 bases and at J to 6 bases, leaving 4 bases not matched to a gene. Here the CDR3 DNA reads TGTGCCAGCAGCGTAGGGGACAGGATGGCTGAAGCTTTCTTT. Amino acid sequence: CASSVGDRMAEAFF.

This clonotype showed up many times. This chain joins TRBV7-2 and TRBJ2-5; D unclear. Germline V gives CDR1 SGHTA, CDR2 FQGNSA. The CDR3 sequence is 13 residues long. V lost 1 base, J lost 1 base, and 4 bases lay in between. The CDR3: CASSLGTQETQYF. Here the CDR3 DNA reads TGTGCCAGCAGCTTAGGTACCCAAGAGACCCAGTACTTC.

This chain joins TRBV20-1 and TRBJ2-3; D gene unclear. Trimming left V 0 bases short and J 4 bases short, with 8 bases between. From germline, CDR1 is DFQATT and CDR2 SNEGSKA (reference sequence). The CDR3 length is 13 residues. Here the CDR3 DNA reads TGCAGTGCTAGAGAGGCCTTCTCAGATACGCAGTATTTT. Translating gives CSAREAFSDTQYF.

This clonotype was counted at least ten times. CDR3 sequence (DNA): TGCGCCAGCAGCCAAGTGGTTGGCGCTCCTAGCTATGGCTACACCTTC. It translates to CASSQVVGAPSYGYTF. The J gene is TRBJ1-2, the V gene TRBV4-3; unclear D gene. This CDR3 has 16 residues. Germline V gene sequence: CDR1 LGHNA, CDR2 YSLEER. The ends were cut back, 1 base at V and 4 bases at J, with 16 bases in the middle.

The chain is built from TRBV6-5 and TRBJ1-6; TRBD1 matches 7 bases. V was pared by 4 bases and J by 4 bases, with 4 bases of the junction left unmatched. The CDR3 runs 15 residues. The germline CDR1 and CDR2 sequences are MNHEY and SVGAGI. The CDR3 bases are TGTGCCAGCAGTTCCCGGGACAGTTATAATTCACCCCTCCACTTT. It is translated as CASSSRDSYNSPLHF.

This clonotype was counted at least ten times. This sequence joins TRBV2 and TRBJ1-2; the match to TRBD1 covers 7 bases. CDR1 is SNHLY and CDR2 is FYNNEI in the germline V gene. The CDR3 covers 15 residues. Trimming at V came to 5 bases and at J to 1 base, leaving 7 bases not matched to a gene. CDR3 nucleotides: TGTGCCAGCAGTCCGACAGGGACCCGTAACTATGGCTACACCTTC. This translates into CASSPTGTRNYGYTF.

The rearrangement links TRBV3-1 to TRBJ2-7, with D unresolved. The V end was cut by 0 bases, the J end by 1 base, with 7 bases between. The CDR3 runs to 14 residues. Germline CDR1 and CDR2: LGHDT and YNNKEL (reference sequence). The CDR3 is CASSQDPTSYEQYF. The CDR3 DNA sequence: TGTGCCAGCAGCCAAGATCCAACTTCCTACGAGCAGTACTTC.

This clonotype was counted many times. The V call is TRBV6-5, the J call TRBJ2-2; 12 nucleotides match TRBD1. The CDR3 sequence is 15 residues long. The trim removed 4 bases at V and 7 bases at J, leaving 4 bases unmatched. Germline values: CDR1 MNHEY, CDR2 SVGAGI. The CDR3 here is CASSLGQGAIGELFF. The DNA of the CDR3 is TGTGCCAGCAGTTTGGGACAGGGGGCGATCGGGGAGCTGTTTTTT.